The 25 T cell receptor beta chains presented below share a single source sample, sequenced in a study of Ad26.COV2.S vaccination and SARS-CoV-2 variants (dated by TCRdb to the early 2020s). The treatment or condition label corresponds to: about 20 received Ad26.COV2.S at low or high dose, single or two shots; a few received placebo; per-sample allocation not given. For vaccine and placebo recipients, repertoires were sequenced using samples collected on day 63 after the first injection. Library construction relied on the immunoSEQ multiplex PCR assay. TCRdb mirrors the immuneACCESS table, restricted to in-frame sequences. Some clones are absent from its copies; in checked studies, under half trace to an unresolved V gene, and the reason for the others is unknown. Here the sample has approximately 400,000 clones; about 80% occur a single time. The ten largest clonotypes hold nearly 7.5% of the sample.

The material was peripheral blood, obtained in a trial of Ad26.COV2.S vaccine versus placebo. The receptors come from a person aged 18-60 years who received the Ad26.COV2.S COVID-19 vaccine or a placebo.

V and J are TRBV19 and TRBJ2-1, with 10 nucleotides matching TRBD2. The V segment lost 0 bases and the J segment 6 bases; nucleotides outside the gene matches: 8. The germline V gene has CDR1 LNHDA and CDR2 SQIVND (reference sequence). CDR3 length: 17 residues. The CDR3 here is CASSIEPSSGSLNEQFF. DNA of the CDR3: TGTGCCAGTAGTATAGAACCCTCTAGCGGGAGCCTCAATGAGCAGTTCTTC.

The V and J genes are TRBV4-1 and TRBJ1-1; D unclear. The CDR3 loop spans 14 amino acids. V was pared by 1 base and J by 3 bases, with 9 bases between. Germline loops: CDR1 MGHRA, CDR2 YSYEKL. The CDR3 coding sequence is TGCGCCAGCAGCCAAGTGGGGTTTGACACTGAAGCTTTCTTT. Protein: CASSQVGFDTEAFF.

The chain is built from TRBV11-3 and TRBJ1-2, with D uncertain. Trimming shortened V by 1 base and J by 8 bases, and 14 bases separated the two germline ends. The CDR3 totals 14 residues. Germline V gives CDR1 SGHNT, CDR2 YENEEA. The CDR3 DNA reads as TGTGCCAGCAGCTTAGGAGCGGGAGGGAAAGGCTACACCTTC. This encodes CASSLGAGGKGYTF.

With regard to this clone: Other nucleotide sequences in the sample specify the same CDR3. The V call is TRBV11-3, the J call TRBJ2-1; D ambiguous. The length of the CDR3 is 12 residues. CDR1 SGHNT and CDR2 YENEEA come from the germline V gene. V gave up 5 bases and J gave up 7 bases, with 9 bases separating them. The CDR3 DNA follows: TGTGCCAGCAGCCCCCGGAGAAATGAGCAGTTCTTC. Protein: CASSPRRNEQFF.

The CDR3 coding sequence is TGTGCCAGCAGCTATCACAGCAGCTCCTACAATGAGCAGTTCTTC. Translating gives CASSYHSSSYNEQFF. V usage is TRBV11-3 and J usage is TRBJ2-1; D is undetermined. V lost 4 bases and J 0 bases, leaving 10 bases between the germline ends. The CDR3 sequence is 15 residues long. Germline CDR1 is SGHNT and CDR2 is YENEEA.

This rearrangement joins TRBV18 to TRBJ1-6; TRBD1 agrees at 7 bases. V shed 5 bases, J shed 11 bases, and the junction held 6 bases outside the gene matches. CDR3 length: 13 residues. CDR1 KGHSH and CDR2 LQKENI come from the germline V gene. This CDR3 reads CASSRDSRPPLHF. CDR3 in DNA: TGTGCCAGCTCAAGGGACAGCAGACCACCCCTCCACTTT.

The chain combines TRBV7-3 with TRBJ1-1; 7 nucleotides match TRBD1. The germline V gene has CDR1 SGHTA and CDR2 FQGTGA. The length of the CDR3 is 13 residues. After removal of 2 bases from V and 5 bases from J, the junction contained 2 bases not matched to a gene. CDR3 sequence (DNA): TGTGCCAGCAGCTTACAGGGGGTAACTGAAGCTTTCTTT. Protein sequence: CASSLQGVTEAFF.

The gene calls are TRBV19 and TRBJ1-5; no reliable D call. The length of the CDR3 is 15 residues. Per the germline V gene, CDR1 is LNHDA and CDR2 is SQIVND (reference sequence). The germline V and J ends were trimmed by 2 bases and 0 bases, with 8 bases remaining between them. The CDR3 region has the DNA TGTGCCAGTAGTATAAGAGGGATTAGCAATCAGCCCCAGCATTTT. Its protein is CASSIRGISNQPQHF.

This chain joins TRBV7-6 and TRBJ1-5; D unresolved. The V end was cut by 0 bases, the J end by 12 bases, with 12 bases between. This CDR3 contains 13 residues. Per germline, CDR1 SGHVS and CDR2 FNYEAQ. CDR3 residues: CASSLAPGSVQHF. The DNA for the CDR3 is TGTGCCAGCAGCTTAGCGCCTGGGTCTGTCCAGCATTTT.

CDR3 bases: TGTGCCAGCAGTTTAGTTAGGACAGGGATAAATGAGCAGTTCTTC. Translated, it gives CASSLVRTGINEQFF. The chain is built from TRBV27 and TRBJ2-1; 8 bases fit TRBD1. The CDR3 has 15 residues. CDR1 MNHEY and CDR2 SMNVEV come from the germline V gene (reference sequence). After removal of 2 bases from V and 7 bases from J, the junction contained 7 bases not matched to a gene.

The rearrangement uses TRBV5-1 and TRBJ2-1; D remains unclear. Germline V gene lookup returns CDR1 SGHRS and CDR2 YFSETQ. The CDR3 has 16 amino acids. Between the trimmed V and J ends, which lost 0 bases and 0 bases, there was a span of 10 bases. The CDR3, as DNA: TGCGCCAGCAGCTTGGACGGGCCCAGCTCCTACAATGAGCAGTTCTTC. Encoded protein: CASSLDGPSSYNEQFF.

This clone was counted between two and nine times. The V gene is TRBV15, the J gene TRBJ2-7; D remains unclear. Germline V gene data show CDR1 as LNHNV and CDR2 as YYDKDF (reference sequence). V was pared by 0 bases and J by 2 bases, with 5 bases between. This CDR3 spans 13 amino acids. CDR3 DNA sequence: TGTGCCACCAGCAGAGATCTAGCCTACGAGCAGTACTTC. Translating it yields CATSRDLAYEQYF.

V gene TRBV20-1 combines with J gene TRBJ2-1, with no clear D. This CDR3 is 10 amino acids long. CDR1 is DFQATT, CDR2 SNEGSKA, per germline (reference sequence). Trimming shortened V by 6 bases and J by 8 bases, and 8 bases separated the two germline ends. CDR3: CSAERYEQFF. The CDR3 DNA reads TGCAGTGCGGAGAGATATGAGCAGTTCTTC.

The chain couples TRBV7-2 to TRBJ1-6; no definite D call. Trimming pared 1 base from V and 11 bases from J, leaving 15 bases between. From germline, CDR1 is SGHTA and CDR2 FQGNSA. The CDR3 loop spans 15 amino acids. CDR3 bases: TGTGCCAGCAGCTTAGTTGCAGGAGAGGTTGCACCCCTCCACTTT. Translation: CASSLVAGEVAPLHF.

The chain recombines TRBV7-2 with TRBJ2-5; 9 bases are a match to TRBD2. Germline CDR1 and CDR2: SGHTA and FQGNSA. CDR3 size: 15 residues. The junction had 3 bases not matched to a gene; V was cut back by 1 base and J by 3 bases. CDR3 sequence: CASSLVAGAKETQYF. The CDR3 coding sequence is TGTGCCAGCAGCTTAGTAGCGGGGGCGAAAGAGACCCAGTACTTC.

The CDR3 protein is CASSARIAGGPGETQYF. As DNA, the CDR3 is TGTGCCAGCAGCGCAAGAATAGCGGGAGGGCCTGGAGAGACCCAGTACTTC. The rearrangement uses TRBV9 and TRBJ2-5, with TRBD2 identical over 11 bases. The V gene end was trimmed by 3 bases and the J gene end by 4 bases; junction bases not matched to a gene: 11. Germline loops: CDR1 SGDLS, CDR2 YYNGEE. The CDR3 length is 17 residues.

The gene calls are TRBV19 and TRBJ1-5; D is perhaps TRBD1 (5 bases). Germline loops: CDR1 LNHDA, CDR2 SQIVND (reference sequence). The CDR3 totals 16 residues. V lost 4 bases and J 3 bases, leaving 16 bases between the germline ends. CDR3 amino acids: CASSTTGQGYNQPQHF. The CDR3 DNA follows: TGTGCCAGTAGTACCACGGGGCAGGGTTACAATCAGCCCCAGCATTTT.

The chain employs TRBV19 and TRBJ2-5, with 8 bases that match TRBD2. Germline V gene lookup returns CDR1 LNHDA and CDR2 SQIVND (reference sequence). This CDR3 has 13 amino acids. Trimming cost V 6 bases and J 5 bases; bases outside gene matches: 5. In nucleotides, the CDR3 is TGTGCCAGTAGCTCAGCGGGAGAGGAGACCCAGTACTTC. Its protein is CASSSAGEETQYF. The whole variable domain, remainder taken from reference TRBV19 and TRBJ2-5, is DGGITQSPKYLFRKEGQNVTLSCEQNLNHDAMYWYRQDPGQGLRLIYYSQIVNDFQKGDIAEGYSVSREKKESFPLTVTSAQKNPTAFYLCASSSAGEETQYFGPGTRLLVL.

The CDR3 loop is CASSSTAVAGAGSKFF. CDR3 bases: TGTGCCAGCAGCTCCACCGCCGTAGCGGGAGCAGGGAGTAAGTTCTTC. The chain employs TRBV11-3 and TRBJ2-1; the match to TRBD2 covers 9 bases. The CDR3 consists of 16 residues. Germline V lookup: CDR1 SGHNT, CDR2 YENEEA. V dropped 4 bases and J dropped 14; count of bases not matched to a gene: 18.

This clone was seen only once. This sequence joins TRBV5-1 and TRBJ2-7; 9 nucleotides agree with TRBD1. Trimming cost V 3 bases and J 4 bases; bases outside gene matches: 11. Germline assignment: CDR1 SGHRS and CDR2 YFSETQ. The CDR3 is 16 amino acids. The CDR3 spells CASSSPLGQGKYEQYF. The CDR3, as DNA: TGCGCCAGCAGCTCGCCACTGGGACAGGGAAAGTACGAGCAGTACTTC.

The J gene is TRBJ2-7, the V gene TRBV5-1, with 9 bases aligning to TRBD2. With V trimmed by 4 bases and J by 5 bases, 7 bases remained unmatched. This CDR3 has 14 amino acids. Germline values: CDR1 SGHRS, CDR2 YFSETQ. CDR3 DNA sequence: TGCGCCAGCAGCCCGGAGCGGGGGGAGAACGAGCAGTACTTC. Encoded protein: CASSPERGENEQYF.

J is TRBJ1-4 and V is TRBV9, with 11 bases that match TRBD1. Trimming took 3 bases from V and 8 from J; bases not matched to a gene: 6. Germline loops: CDR1 SGDLS, CDR2 YYNGEE. The CDR3 contains 15 residues. CDR3 sequence (DNA): TGTGCCAGCAGCGCGGACAGGGGGCTGGACGAAAAACTGTTTTTT. Its translation: CASSADRGLDEKLFF. Together with reference TRBV9 and TRBJ1-4, the CDR3 gives the full variable domain: DSGVTQTPKHLITATGQRVTLRCSPRSGDLSVYWYQQSLDQGLQFLIQYYNGEERAKGNILERFSAQQFPDLHSELNLSSLELGDSALYFCASSADRGLDEKLFFGSGTQLSVL.

This chain links TRBV24-1 with TRBJ2-3; possible D gene TRBD2, 6 bases. The CDR3 totals 18 residues. Germline V CDR1 and CDR2: KGHDR, SFDVKD. Trimming removed 3 bases at V and 0 bases at J, with 18 bases between. The CDR3 here is CATSDARGAGASTDTQYF. In DNA, the CDR3 is TGTGCCACCAGTGATGCGCGGGGTGCGGGCGCCAGCACAGATACGCAGTATTTT.

This sequence joins TRBV11-2 and TRBJ2-1, with TRBD2 matching over 9 bases. This CDR3 region has 19 residues. The trim removed 5 bases at V and 0 bases at J, leaving 14 bases unmatched. Germline lookup yields CDR1 SGHAT and CDR2 FQNNGV. The CDR3 spells CASSGARRLAGISYNEQFF. CDR3 coding DNA: TGTGCCAGCAGCGGGGCCCGCCGTCTAGCGGGGATCTCCTACAATGAGCAGTTCTTC. Combining the CDR3 with reference TRBV11-2 and TRBJ2-1 gives the whole variable domain EAGVAQSPRYKIIEKRQSVAFWCNPISGHATLYWYQQILGQGPKLLIQFQNNGVVDDSQLPKDRFSAERLKGVDSTLKIQPAKLEDSAVYLCASSGARRLAGISYNEQFFGPGTRLTVL.

The V gene is TRBV3-1 (or the pseudogene TRBV3-2), the J gene TRBJ1-6; 9 bases are shared with TRBD1. CDR3 length: 17 residues. With 4 bases clipped from V and 6 bases from J, the junction kept 10 bases outside the gene matches. Germline CDR1 and CDR2: LGHDT and YNNKEL (reference sequence). The CDR3 sequence: CASSPPAGTGFNSPLHF. CDR3 sequence (DNA): TGTGCCAGCAGCCCGCCCGCCGGGACAGGGTTTAATTCACCCCTCCACTTT.